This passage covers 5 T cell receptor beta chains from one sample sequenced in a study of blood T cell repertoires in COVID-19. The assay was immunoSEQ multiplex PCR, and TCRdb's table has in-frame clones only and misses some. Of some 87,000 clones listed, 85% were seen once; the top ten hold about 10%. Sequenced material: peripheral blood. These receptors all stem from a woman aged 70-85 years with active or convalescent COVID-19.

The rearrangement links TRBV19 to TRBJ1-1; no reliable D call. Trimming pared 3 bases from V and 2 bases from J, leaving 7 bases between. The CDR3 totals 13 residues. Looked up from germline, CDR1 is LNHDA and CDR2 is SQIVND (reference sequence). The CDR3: CASSMYRNTEAFF. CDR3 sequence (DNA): TGTGCCAGTAGTATGTACAGAAACACTGAAGCTTTCTTT. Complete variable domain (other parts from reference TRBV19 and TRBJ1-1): DGGITQSPKYLFRKEGQNVTLSCEQNLNHDAMYWYRQDPGQGLRLIYYSQIVNDFQKGDIAEGYSVSREKKESFPLTVTSAQKNPTAFYLCASSMYRNTEAFFGQGTRLTVV.

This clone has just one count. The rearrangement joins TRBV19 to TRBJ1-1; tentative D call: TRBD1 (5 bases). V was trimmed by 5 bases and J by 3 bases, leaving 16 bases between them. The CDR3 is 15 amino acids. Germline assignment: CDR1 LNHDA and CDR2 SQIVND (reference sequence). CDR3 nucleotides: TGTGCCAGTAGTCTCAACAGGATTGGGGACACTGAAGCTTTCTTT. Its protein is CASSLNRIGDTEAFF.

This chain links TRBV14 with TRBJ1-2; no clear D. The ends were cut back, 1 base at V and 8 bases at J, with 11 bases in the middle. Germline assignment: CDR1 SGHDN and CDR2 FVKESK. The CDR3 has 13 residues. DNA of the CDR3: TGTGCCAGCAGCCAAGTTCAAGCTAGGGGCTACACCTTC. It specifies CASSQVQARGYTF.

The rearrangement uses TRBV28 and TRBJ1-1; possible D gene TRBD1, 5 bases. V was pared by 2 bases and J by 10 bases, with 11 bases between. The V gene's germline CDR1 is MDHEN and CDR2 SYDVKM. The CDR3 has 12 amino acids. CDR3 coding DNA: TGTGCCAGCAGTTTAGCGGGACGCAGAGCTTTCTTT. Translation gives CASSLAGRRAFF.

The CDR3 sequence is CASRPGDSGELFF. CDR3 DNA sequence: TGCGCCAGCAGACCGGGGGACTCCGGGGAGCTGTTTTTT. The rearrangement links TRBV5-1 to TRBJ2-2; TRBD2 is a possible D gene (6 bases). Trimming took 5 bases from V and 6 from J, leaving 11 bases between them. Germline V gene lookup returns CDR1 SGHRS and CDR2 YFSETQ. The CDR3 totals 13 residues.